In its sample, the clone carrying this TCR beta chain was seen a few times. Its antigen is still unknown. This sample is part of a study of T cells in Graves' hyperthyroidism and ophthalmopathy. What was amplified from RNA transcripts were TCR beta CDR3 regions. The study used the HTBI primer set for a first-round RT-PCR of the TCR CDR3. In TCRdb, the multiplex PCR reads were re-called with MiXCR into one record per CDR3 protein. This table holds hundreds of thousands of distinct CDR3 sequences, roughly 45% found once. Looked up from germline, CDR1 is SNHLY and CDR2 is FYNNEI. The V gene lost 4 bases and the J gene lost 6 bases, with 10 bases spanning the gap. The CDR3 length is 13 residues. It was uncontrolled infection, other autoimmune disease, pregnancy or lactation that excluded patients. General study points: Most clonotypes expanded in the thyroid (above 0.001) were also present in blood.

This receptor was identified in an adult man with Graves' disease, either hyperthyroidism or ophthalmopathy (not recorded which). Sequencing input: peripheral blood or thyroid tissue (not recorded which). The genes are TRBV2 and TRBJ1-5, with D maybe TRBD1 (6 bases). CDR3: CASSASRGQPQHF. In DNA form, the CDR3 reads TGTGCCAGCAGTGCCTCCAGGGGTCAGCCCCAGCATTTT.